The rows below give T cell receptor beta chains drawn from one sample of a study of blood T cell repertoires in COVID-19. This table comes from immunoSEQ multiplex PCR, and its TCRdb copy is limited to in-frame clones, with some not included. The sample records 260,000 or so clones, 85% being singletons. Specimen: PBMCs or T cells enriched from blood (not recorded which). These receptors were obtained from a woman in her forties or fifties who had recovered from COVID-19. Both conserved end residues are part of each CDR3. The order of the fields is clone size, D gene, V gene, J gene, CDR3 protein, CDR3 DNA. The D gene is left open where the match is weak. Only some rows state a clone size, as once, few, many or a class for expanded clones.

clone_size: once; d_call: NA; v_call: TRBV5-5; j_call: TRBJ1-1; cdr3_aa: CASSLVGIANTEAFF; cdr3_nt: TGTGCCAGCAGCTTGGTGGGTATAGCGAACACTGAAGCTTTCTTT
clone_size: NA; d_call: NA; v_call: TRBV5-1; j_call: TRBJ1-3; cdr3_aa: CASTSGGNTIYF; cdr3_nt: TGCGCCAGCACCTCAGGGGGAAACACCATATATTTT
clone_size: once; d_call: NA; v_call: TRBV7-9; j_call: TRBJ1-1; cdr3_aa: CASSLELGGVTEAFF; cdr3_nt: TGTGCCAGCAGCTTAGAACTTGGGGGGGTCACTGAAGCTTTCTTT
clone_size: NA; d_call: TRBD1; v_call: TRBV4-2; j_call: TRBJ1-6; cdr3_aa: CASSQGQGPNSPLHF; cdr3_nt: TGTGCCAGCAGCCAAGGACAGGGTCCTAATTCACCCCTCCACTTT
clone_size: once; d_call: NA; v_call: TRBV11-2; j_call: TRBJ2-7; cdr3_aa: CASSLAGTASYEQYF; cdr3_nt: TGTGCCAGCAGCTTAGCGGGAACAGCCTCCTACGAGCAGTACTTC
clone_size: NA; d_call: TRBD1; v_call: TRBV2; j_call: TRBJ1-4; cdr3_aa: CASSRTGGLEEKLFF; cdr3_nt: TGTGCCAGCAGTCGGACAGGGGGCTTGGAGGAAAAACTGTTTTTT
clone_size: NA; d_call: TRBD1; v_call: TRBV7-2; j_call: TRBJ2-7; cdr3_aa: CASSPTGTGYEQYF; cdr3_nt: TGTGCCAGCAGCCCTACCGGGACAGGCTACGAGCAGTACTTC
clone_size: NA; d_call: NA; v_call: TRBV7-8; j_call: TRBJ1-5; cdr3_aa: CASSSLRQINQPQHF; cdr3_nt: TGTGCCAGCAGCTCACTCCGACAGATTAATCAGCCCCAGCATTTT
clone_size: NA; d_call: NA; v_call: TRBV7-3; j_call: TRBJ2-7; cdr3_aa: CASSPGAQEGGEQYF; cdr3_nt: TGTGCCAGCAGCCCCGGTGCGCAGGAAGGAGGTGAGCAGTACTTC
clone_size: NA; d_call: TRBD1; v_call: TRBV3-1/TRBV3-2; j_call: TRBJ1-1; cdr3_aa: CASSRSRGLKAFF; cdr3_nt: TGTGCCAGCAGCCGCAGTAGGGGGCTAAAAGCTTTCTTT
clone_size: NA; d_call: TRBD1; v_call: TRBV30; j_call: TRBJ1-1; cdr3_aa: CASGSDRAKAFF; cdr3_nt: TGTGCCTCGGGATCGGACAGGGCGAAAGCTTTCTTT
clone_size: NA; d_call: NA; v_call: TRBV4-3; j_call: TRBJ1-1; cdr3_aa: CASSPKDWPNTEAFF; cdr3_nt: TGCGCCAGCAGCCCCAAGGACTGGCCAAACACTGAAGCTTTCTTT
clone_size: NA; d_call: NA; v_call: TRBV6-1; j_call: TRBJ1-6; cdr3_aa: CASSEAKPLHF; cdr3_nt: TGTGCCAGCAGTGAAGCCAAACCCCTCCACTTT
clone_size: once; d_call: NA; v_call: TRBV6-5; j_call: TRBJ2-6; cdr3_aa: CASSFTGSGANVLTF; cdr3_nt: TGTGCCAGCAGTTTCACAGGCTCTGGGGCCAACGTCCTGACTTTC
clone_size: NA; d_call: TRBD1; v_call: TRBV28; j_call: TRBJ1-6; cdr3_aa: CASSRDRGKNNSPLHF; cdr3_nt: TGTGCCAGCAGTCGGGACAGGGGGAAGAATAATTCACCCCTCCACTTT
clone_size: NA; d_call: NA; v_call: TRBV12-3/TRBV12-4; j_call: TRBJ1-1; cdr3_aa: CASSRTSGTEAFF; cdr3_nt: TGTGCCAGCAGTCGTACTTCAGGCACTGAAGCTTTCTTT
clone_size: NA; d_call: TRBD1; v_call: TRBV7-6; j_call: TRBJ2-2; cdr3_aa: CASSLAGGVTGELFF; cdr3_nt: TGTGCCAGCAGCCTGGCAGGGGGCGTCACCGGGGAGCTGTTTTTT
clone_size: few; d_call: TRBD2; v_call: TRBV5-4; j_call: TRBJ2-1; cdr3_aa: CASSPGLAGAHEQFF; cdr3_nt: TGTGCCAGCAGCCCGGGACTAGCGGGGGCTCACGAGCAGTTCTTC
clone_size: NA; d_call: TRBD1; v_call: TRBV5-6; j_call: TRBJ1-4; cdr3_aa: CASSSGTGRGNEKLFF; cdr3_nt: TGTGCCAGCAGCTCAGGGACAGGGAGGGGGAATGAAAAACTGTTTTTT
clone_size: NA; d_call: NA; v_call: TRBV11-3; j_call: TRBJ2-1; cdr3_aa: CASSLDLGGSSYNEQFF; cdr3_nt: TGTGCCAGCAGCTTAGATCTCGGCGGAAGCTCCTACAATGAGCAGTTCTTC
clone_size: NA; d_call: NA; v_call: TRBV11-1; j_call: TRBJ1-6; cdr3_aa: CASSPEAGESPLHF; cdr3_nt: TGTGCCAGCAGCCCGGAGGCTGGGGAATCACCCCTCCACTTT
clone_size: NA; d_call: NA; v_call: TRBV6-2/TRBV6-3; j_call: TRBJ1-3; cdr3_aa: CASSYSMAGTGNTIYF; cdr3_nt: TGTGCCAGCAGTTACTCGATGGCAGGGACTGGAAACACCATATATTTT
clone_size: NA; d_call: TRBD1; v_call: TRBV25-1; j_call: TRBJ2-7; cdr3_aa: CASSQGTGSYEQYF; cdr3_nt: TGTGCCAGCAGTCAAGGGACAGGCTCCTACGAGCAGTACTTC
clone_size: NA; d_call: TRBD2; v_call: TRBV18; j_call: TRBJ2-1; cdr3_aa: CASSRLASPYNEQFF; cdr3_nt: TGTGCCAGCTCACGACTAGCATCCCCCTACAATGAGCAGTTCTTC
clone_size: NA; d_call: NA; v_call: TRBV13; j_call: TRBJ1-3; cdr3_aa: CASSLGRENTIYF; cdr3_nt: TGTGCCAGCAGCTTAGGCAGGGAAAACACCATATATTTT
clone_size: NA; d_call: TRBD1; v_call: TRBV19; j_call: TRBJ1-6; cdr3_aa: CASSPGTGGNSPLHF; cdr3_nt: TGTGCCAGTTCCCCGGGCACAGGGGGAAATTCACCCCTCCACTTT
clone_size: NA; d_call: NA; v_call: TRBV28; j_call: TRBJ2-3; cdr3_aa: CASSLEAQGSDTQYF; cdr3_nt: TGTGCCAGCAGTTTAGAGGCTCAGGGTTCAGATACGCAGTATTTT
clone_size: once; d_call: NA; v_call: TRBV3-1/TRBV3-2; j_call: TRBJ2-7; cdr3_aa: CASSPHGGSYEQYF; cdr3_nt: TGTGCCAGCAGCCCCCACGGGGGTTCCTACGAGCAGTACTTC
clone_size: NA; d_call: NA; v_call: TRBV23-1; j_call: TRBJ2-6; cdr3_aa: CASLRQSGANVLTF; cdr3_nt: TGCGCCAGCCTTAGACAATCTGGGGCCAACGTCCTGACTTTC
clone_size: NA; d_call: NA; v_call: TRBV2; j_call: TRBJ1-5; cdr3_aa: CASTKTGPNQPQHF; cdr3_nt: TGTGCCAGCACGAAGACAGGTCCCAATCAGCCCCAGCATTTT
clone_size: NA; d_call: NA; v_call: TRBV5-1; j_call: TRBJ2-3; cdr3_aa: CASSLRDFPSEADTQYF; cdr3_nt: TGCGCCAGCAGCTTGAGGGACTTCCCGAGTGAGGCAGATACGCAGTATTTT
clone_size: NA; d_call: NA; v_call: TRBV30; j_call: TRBJ1-1; cdr3_aa: CAWSGYSGGTEAFF; cdr3_nt: TGTGCCTGGAGTGGATACAGCGGAGGGACTGAAGCTTTCTTT
clone_size: once; d_call: TRBD1; v_call: TRBV6-5; j_call: TRBJ1-5; cdr3_aa: CASRLDRGYQPQHF; cdr3_nt: TGTGCCAGCAGATTGGACAGGGGCTATCAGCCCCAGCATTTT
clone_size: NA; d_call: TRBD1; v_call: TRBV28; j_call: TRBJ1-2; cdr3_aa: CASSKTGTGGVYGYTF; cdr3_nt: TGTGCCAGCAGTAAAACCGGGACAGGGGGCGTCTATGGCTACACCTTC
clone_size: few; d_call: NA; v_call: TRBV19; j_call: TRBJ1-6; cdr3_aa: CASSTQGTNSPLHF; cdr3_nt: TGTGCCAGTAGTACTCAGGGAACCAATTCACCCCTCCACTTT
clone_size: NA; d_call: TRBD2; v_call: TRBV9; j_call: TRBJ2-5; cdr3_aa: CASSSHVAGGIQETQYF; cdr3_nt: TGTGCCAGCAGCTCTCACGTAGCGGGGGGAATCCAAGAGACCCAGTACTTC
clone_size: once; d_call: TRBD1; v_call: TRBV15; j_call: TRBJ1-2; cdr3_aa: CATSIRTGGALGYTF; cdr3_nt: TGTGCCACCAGCATAAGGACAGGGGGCGCCTTGGGCTACACCTTC
clone_size: few; d_call: TRBD1; v_call: TRBV11-2; j_call: TRBJ2-7; cdr3_aa: CASSPRTGGLNYEQYF; cdr3_nt: TGTGCCAGCAGCCCACGGACAGGGGGTCTCAACTACGAGCAGTACTTC
clone_size: NA; d_call: TRBD1; v_call: TRBV19; j_call: TRBJ1-1; cdr3_aa: CASSPGQGGAFF; cdr3_nt: TGTGCCAGTAGTCCGGGACAGGGTGGAGCTTTCTTT
clone_size: NA; d_call: TRBD1; v_call: TRBV6-6; j_call: TRBJ2-5; cdr3_aa: CASSISGQGTETQYF; cdr3_nt: TGTGCCAGCAGTATCTCGGGACAGGGAACGGAGACCCAGTACTTC
clone_size: NA; d_call: TRBD1; v_call: TRBV19; j_call: TRBJ1-1; cdr3_aa: CASSLMTGDTEAFF; cdr3_nt: TGTGCCAGTAGTCTTATGACAGGGGACACTGAAGCTTTCTTT
clone_size: NA; d_call: TRBD1; v_call: TRBV2; j_call: TRBJ2-1; cdr3_aa: CASSEGARGQNEQFF; cdr3_nt: TGTGCCAGCAGTGAGGGGGCCAGGGGACAGAATGAGCAGTTCTTC
clone_size: few; d_call: NA; v_call: TRBV21-1; j_call: TRBJ2-7; cdr3_aa: CASSFPGTSGKHSYEQYF; cdr3_nt: TGTGCCAGCAGCTTCCCCGGGACTAGCGGGAAACACTCCTACGAGCAGTACTTC
clone_size: few; d_call: TRBD2; v_call: TRBV27; j_call: TRBJ2-1; cdr3_aa: CASSPPGREGHEQFF; cdr3_nt: TGTGCCAGCAGTCCTCCCGGGCGGGAGGGACATGAGCAGTTCTTC
clone_size: NA; d_call: NA; v_call: TRBV19; j_call: TRBJ2-1; cdr3_aa: CASSSPFTSYDEQFF; cdr3_nt: TGTGCCAGTAGTTCCCCCTTTACTAGTTACGATGAGCAGTTCTTC
clone_size: NA; d_call: TRBD1; v_call: TRBV6-6; j_call: TRBJ2-2; cdr3_aa: CASSTPGGSGELFF; cdr3_nt: TGTGCCAGCAGCACACCAGGGGGCTCCGGGGAGCTGTTTTTT